This TCR beta chain was sequenced during a study of shared clonotypes between healthy human individuals. TCRdb's copy holds only in-frame clones and misses some; the assay was immunoSEQ multiplex PCR. This repertoire shows over a million clones, 95% to 97% found once; its top ten account for roughly 1.2%. V was pared by 8 bases and J by 0 bases, with 15 bases between. Germline CDR1 is GTSNPN and CDR2 is SVGIG (reference sequence). The CDR3 consists of 14 residues. The sequencing input was naive CD4+ T cells sorted from blood. Subset indicated: CD45RA+ positively selected. The chain links TRBV30 to TRBJ2-3; the D call may be TRBD1 or TRBD2 (5 bases each). This clonotype originated in a young man in good health. CDR3 coding DNA: TGTGCCAAAGGAGAGGGGCGGAGCACAGATACGCAGTATTTT. This codes for CAKGEGRSTDTQYF.